A single sample gave rise to the 14 T cell receptor beta chains below, sequenced in a study of glioma-infiltrating T cells. TCR alpha and beta CDR3 regions were amplified from RNA using iRepertoire nested multiplex PCR. TCRdb re-analysed the multiplex PCR reads in MiXCR, keeping a single row per CDR3 protein. The table shows some 160,000 distinct CDR3 sequences, with about 47% occurring only once. Sequenced input: glioma tissue, nonneoplastic brain tissue, or PBMCs (not recorded which). The origin of the receptors is a human donor with low-grade glioma or glioblastoma, undergoing nonglioma brain surgery, or in good health (not recorded which).

This clonotype was recorded many times. This sequence joins TRBV20-1 and TRBJ2-1; D not certain. V lost 3 bases to trimming and J lost 0 bases, with 9 bases between them. This CDR3 has 14 residues. CDR1 is DFQATT, CDR2 SNEGSKA, per germline (reference sequence). This chain's CDR3 is CSASWPSSYNEQFF. CDR3 sequence (DNA): TGCAGTGCTAGTTGGCCCAGCTCCTACAATGAGCAGTTCTTC.

This clonotype was recorded at least ten times. In DNA, the CDR3 is TGTGCCAGCAGCCCCAGATCCGGGACTAGCGCGAACTACAATGAGCAGTTCTTC. Protein sequence: CASSPRSGTSANYNEQFF. This sequence joins TRBV11-1 and TRBJ2-1; 10 bases map to TRBD2. Unmatched junction bases numbered 13, after V lost 5 bases and J lost 3 bases. The germline V gene encodes CDR1 SGHAT and CDR2 FQDESV (reference sequence). CDR3 length: 18 amino acids.

As to this clonotype: Just one base apart from a much larger clone, this may be a read error. The chain couples TRBV20-1 to TRBJ2-7; a weak D match, TRBD1 (6 bases). Germline CDR1 and CDR2: DFQATT and SNEGSKA (reference sequence). The CDR3 runs to 17 residues. The V and J ends lost 1 base and 2 bases respectively, with 21 bases between them. In nucleotides, the CDR3 is TGCAGTGCTAGAGGTCCCGGGACACGTACGCCTCCCTACGAGCAGTACTTC. Protein sequence: CSARGPGTRTPPYEQYF.

V gene TRBV19 combines with J gene TRBJ2-3, with 7 bases aligning to TRBD2. V lost 6 bases and J lost 4; bases outside the gene matches: 4. The CDR3 extends over 13 amino acids. Germline V gives CDR1 LNHDA, CDR2 SQIVND (reference sequence). For the CDR3, the DNA is TGTGCCAGTAGGCGGGAGTATTCAGATACGCAGTATTTT. Amino acids: CASRREYSDTQYF. Variable domain in full (rest from reference TRBV19 and TRBJ2-3): DGGITQSPKYLFRKEGQNVTLSCEQNLNHDAMYWYRQDPGQGLRLIYYSQIVNDFQKGDIAEGYSVSREKKESFPLTVTSAQKNPTAFYLCASRREYSDTQYFGPGTRLTVL.

Turning to this clonotype: The final CDR3 position lacks the conserved phenylalanine or tryptophan, pointing to a likely read error. The J gene is TRBJ2-1, the V gene TRBV20-1; TRBD2 is a possible D gene (7 bases). The V gene's germline CDR1 is DFQATT and CDR2 SNEGSKA (reference sequence). CDR3 size: 12 residues. Trimming removed 4 bases from V and 5 bases from J, with 9 bases in between. CDR3 DNA: TGCAGTGCTAAAGGGGGGGACAATGAGCAGTTCTTA. Protein: CSAKGGDNEQFL.

About this clonotype itself: Just one base apart from a much larger clone, this may be a read error. V and J are TRBV25-1 and TRBJ2-1; 9 positions agree with TRBD2. Germline loops: CDR1 MGHDK, CDR2 SYGVNS. The CDR3 runs to 14 residues. V was clipped by 5 bases and J by 4 bases; unmatched bases: 3. The CDR3 DNA reads TGTGCCAGCAGTATTAGCGGGAGATACAATGAGCAGTTCTTC. Translating it yields CASSISGRYNEQFF. Using reference TRBV25-1 and TRBJ2-1 for the parts outside the CDR3, the full variable domain is EADIYQTPRYLVIGTGKKITLECSQTMGHDKMYWYQQDPGMELHLIHYSYGVNSTEKGDLSSESTVSRIRTEHFPLTLESARPSHTSQYLCASSISGRYNEQFFGPGTRLTVL.

With respect to this clonotype: A much larger clonotype is one base distant, so this may be a read error. The V and J genes are TRBV27 and TRBJ2-7; 8 bases are shared with TRBD2. The CDR3 is made up of 15 amino acids. Germline CDR1 MNHEY, CDR2 SMNVEV (reference sequence). CDR3 sequence: CASSYGTRVIPEKYF. DNA of the CDR3: TGTGCCAGCAGTTACGGGACTAGAGTAATCCCCGAGAAGTACTTC.

With respect to this clonotype: A much larger clone lies a single base off, so this may be a read error. The rearrangement joins TRBV25-1 to TRBJ2-2; a possible D gene is TRBD2 (5 bases). This CDR3 has 15 residues. CDR1 is MGHDK, CDR2 SYGVNS, per germline. CDR3 coding DNA: TGTGACAGCAGTGTCAGCGGAAAGAACACCGGGGAGCTGTTTTTT. Protein sequence: CDSSVSGKNTGELFF.

This chain connects TRBV10-3 to TRBJ2-1; 8 bases agree with TRBD1. Trimming cost V 2 bases and J 2 bases; bases outside gene matches: 8. Germline assignment: CDR1 ENHRY and CDR2 SYGVKD. This CDR3 comprises 17 residues. As DNA, the CDR3 is TGTGCCATCAGTGAGAGGGCCGGGACAGGTGCCTACAATGAGCAGTTCTTC. It codes for CAISERAGTGAYNEQFF.

This clonotype showed up just once. One base away lies a much larger clone, so this may be a sequencing read error. CDR3 in amino acids: CASTLVEDRGMQETQYF. DNA for the CDR3: TGTGCCAGCACCCTAGTGGAGGACAGGGGGATGCAAGAGACCCAGTACTTC. The J gene is TRBJ2-5, the V gene TRBV28; 10 nucleotides line up with TRBD1. Germline V gene sequence: CDR1 MDHEN, CDR2 SYDVKM. V lost 7 bases to trimming and J lost 2 bases; unmatched junction nucleotides: 13. This CDR3 contains 17 residues.

This clonotype was seen more than once but under ten times. The genes are TRBV29-1 and TRBJ2-1; D remains unclear. This CDR3 has 14 residues. V gave up 0 bases and J gave up 6 bases, with 12 bases separating them. Looked up from germline, CDR1 is SQVTM and CDR2 is ANQGSEA. CDR3 nucleotides: TGCAGCGTTGAAGAGAACACGGCTCGCAATGAGCAGTTCTTC. This gives the protein CSVEENTARNEQFF.

This clonotype was counted ten times or more. The V gene is TRBV7-2, the J gene TRBJ1-2; D call uncertain. Trimming took off 5 bases at V and 8 bases at J, with 12 bases between the two ends. There are 12 residues in the CDR3. Germline V gives CDR1 SGHTA, CDR2 FQGNSA. CDR3 DNA: TGTGCCAGCAGCCCGACGAACGGGGGCTACACCTTC. It encodes CASSPTNGGYTF.

The gene calls are TRBV12-3 or TRBV12-4 and TRBJ2-1; the match to TRBD2 covers 8 bases. After removal of 6 bases from V and 0 bases from J, the junction contained 10 bases not matched to a gene. The CDR3 sequence is 17 residues long. Here the CDR3 DNA reads TGTGCCAGCAGCCTACAACTAGCGGAAAGCTCCTACAATGAGCAGTTCTTC. Amino acids: CASSLQLAESSYNEQFF.

This clonotype was observed many times. V gene TRBV6-1 combines with J gene TRBJ2-7, with D tentatively TRBD1 (6 bases). Trimming took off 2 bases at V and 3 bases at J, with 11 bases between the two ends. Germline V CDR1 and CDR2: MNHNS, SASEGT. The CDR3 contains 14 residues. CDR3 DNA: TGTGCCAGCAGTGAAAGGACAGCAGACTACGAGCAGTACTTC. Its translation is CASSERTADYEQYF.